This T cell receptor beta chain was identified in a study of T-cell memory formation after mild COVID-19. The overall study: TCR clusters showed largely donor specificity. The study, taken as a whole, reports: There was no confirmation that second-wave clones peaking on day 37 were SARS-CoV-2 specific. Clones that contracted from day 15 to 85 had balanced CD4/CD8; later expanders were CD4+ biased.

Many counts were recorded for this clonotype. No antigen is known for it. TCRdb redid the calling of the 5' RACE reads with MiXCR, one entry per CDR3 protein. There are around 200,000 distinct CDR3 sequences in the sample; under 12% occur only once, and just over 3% lies in the top ten. CDR3 length equals 16 residues. Germline CDR1 reads SGHTA; CDR2 reads FQGTGA. V was cut by 4 bases and J by 4 bases, with 19 bases left in between. The source material was PBMCs or a T cell subset sorted from them (not recorded which). This sequence joins TRBV7-3 and TRBJ1-1, with D possibly TRBD1 on 5 matching bases. The clonotype comes from a man aged 18 to 30 who had mild COVID-19 (a few samples of this study predate the infection). Cell type and time point are not known. CDR3 sequence (DNA): TGTGCCAGCAGCTCGACAGTTGTGGGGGAACTCACTGAAGCTTTCTTT. Translating it yields CASSSTVVGELTEAFF.